These T cell receptor beta chains were read from a single sample in a study of PD-L1 blockade in urothelial cancer. Method: immunoSEQ multiplex PCR; TCRdb's copy keeps in-frame clones and lacks some. The table lists around 100,000 clones, roughly 90% of them singletons. The sequencing used PBMCs, collected around atezolizumab (anti-PD-L1) treatment. The source of these receptors is a man aged 55 to 70 with urothelial cancer. Both conserved end residues are part of each CDR3. D genes are given only for firm matches. Size is omitted from some rows. Given values are once, few, many or a class for expanded clones.

J: TRBJ2-5; V: TRBV23-1; D: .; size: .; DNA: TGCGCCAGCAGTCGGGCTGGCCAAGAGACCCAGTACTTC; CDR3: CASSRAGQETQYF
J: TRBJ2-7; V: TRBV27; D: .; size: .; DNA: TGTGCCAGCAGCCACGGTGCGGGCTCTTCCTACGAGCAGTACTTC; CDR3: CASSHGAGSSYEQYF
J: TRBJ2-1; V: TRBV30; D: .; size: .; DNA: TGTGCCTGGAGTGTAACCCGGGTTCTCAATGAGCAGTTCTTC; CDR3: CAWSVTRVLNEQFF
J: TRBJ1-5; V: TRBV10-3; D: TRBD1; size: .; DNA: TGTGCCTCTAGGACAGGGGACAATCAGCCCCAGCATTTT; CDR3: CASRTGDNQPQHF
J: TRBJ2-2; V: TRBV7-2; D: TRBD1; size: .; DNA: TGTGCCAGCAGCCCCGCGGGACAGGGGGTTAACGGGGAGCTGTTTTTT; CDR3: CASSPAGQGVNGELFF
J: TRBJ2-2; V: TRBV5-4; D: .; size: .; DNA: TGTGCCAGCAGCTTGCGAACAGGAGTTACCGGGGAGCTGTTTTTT; CDR3: CASSLRTGVTGELFF
J: TRBJ1-3; V: TRBV4-1; D: .; size: .; DNA: TGCGCCAGCAGCCAGGAGGTAGCGGGGTCTTACACCATATATTTT; CDR3: CASSQEVAGSYTIYF
J: TRBJ1-4; V: TRBV7-2; D: .; size: once; DNA: TGTGCCAGCAGCAGACAGCCTTTTAATGAAAAACTGTTTTTT; CDR3: CASSRQPFNEKLFF
J: TRBJ1-2; V: TRBV29-1; D: TRBD1; size: once; DNA: TGCAGCGGCCTAGGGGGCGTGGGGTATGGCTACACCTTC; CDR3: CSGLGGVGYGYTF
J: TRBJ1-5; V: TRBV21-1; D: .; size: .; DNA: TGTGCCAGCACCACCAAAAAAGCGCGGGACAGGGCGGCAGGGCAGCCCCAGCATTTT; CDR3: CASTTKKARDRAAGQPQHF
J: TRBJ2-1; V: TRBV7-9; D: TRBD2; size: .; DNA: TGTGCCAGCAGCCCCACCCCCCTACTAGCGGGAGGGTCTGGTGAGCAGTTCTTC; CDR3: CASSPTPLLAGGSGEQFF
J: TRBJ2-7; V: TRBV5-1; D: .; size: .; DNA: TGCGCCAGCAGCTTGGCCACGGGGAAGACCTACGAGCAGTACTTC; CDR3: CASSLATGKTYEQYF
J: TRBJ1-2; V: TRBV6-5; D: TRBD1; size: .; DNA: TGTGCCAGCAGTTCGCCGGCGGCACAGGGGGCGGGTGGCTACACCTTC; CDR3: CASSSPAAQGAGGYTF
J: TRBJ2-2; V: TRBV15; D: TRBD2; size: .; DNA: TGTGCCACCAGCAGAGATCAAAGGACTAGCGGGAGAATAAAAACCGGGGAGCTGTTTTTT; CDR3: CATSRDQRTSGRIKTGELFF
J: TRBJ2-1; V: TRBV5-1; D: TRBD1; size: .; DNA: TGCGCCAGCAGACCGGACAGGGCCGGTGAGCAGTTCTTC; CDR3: CASRPDRAGEQFF
J: TRBJ2-7; V: TRBV7-2; D: TRBD2; size: .; DNA: TGTGCCAGCAGCTTAGTAGCGGGGGGGCGCTACGAGCAGTACTTC; CDR3: CASSLVAGGRYEQYF
J: TRBJ1-4; V: TRBV6-5; D: .; size: .; DNA: TGTGCCAGCAGCCTGGAGGGGGGGGAAAAACTGTTTTTT; CDR3: CASSLEGGEKLFF
J: TRBJ1-2; V: TRBV19; D: TRBD1; size: .; DNA: TGTGCCAGTAGTGACCGGGGACAGGGGGCCTATGGCTACACCTTC; CDR3: CASSDRGQGAYGYTF
J: TRBJ2-1; V: TRBV7-9; D: TRBD2; size: once; DNA: TGTGCCAGCAGCCCGGGGACTAGCGGCGCGGAGCAGTTCTTC; CDR3: CASSPGTSGAEQFF
J: TRBJ1-1; V: TRBV6-5; D: .; size: .; DNA: TGTGCCAGCACCATACGGGCGGGGGCGCAGTCTGCTTTCTTT; CDR3: CASTIRAGAQSAFF
J: TRBJ1-5; V: TRBV15; D: TRBD1; size: .; DNA: TGTGCCACGGGGACAGTTAGCAATCAGCCCCAGCATTTT; CDR3: CATGTVSNQPQHF
J: TRBJ2-3; V: TRBV10-2; D: TRBD2; size: .; DNA: TGCGCCAGCAGAGGTGGGCTAGCGGGGAGCACAGATACGCAGTATTTT; CDR3: CASRGGLAGSTDTQYF
J: TRBJ2-5; V: TRBV2; D: TRBD2; size: .; DNA: TGTGCCAGCCCCAGACTAGCGGGAGAGACCCAGTACTTC; CDR3: CASPRLAGETQYF
J: TRBJ2-1; V: TRBV4-1; D: TRBD1; size: .; DNA: TGCGCCAGCAGCCCTAGGACAGGCATAGCCTACAATGAGCAGTTCTTC; CDR3: CASSPRTGIAYNEQFF
J: TRBJ1-1; V: TRBV5-1; D: TRBD1; size: .; DNA: TGCGCCAGCAGCTTTGGACAGGGGAAAGCTGAAGCTTTCTTT; CDR3: CASSFGQGKAEAFF
J: TRBJ2-5; V: TRBV10-3; D: TRBD2; size: .; DNA: TGTGCCATCAGAAGAACCGGGACTAGTCCGGGTGAGACCCAGTACTTC; CDR3: CAIRRTGTSPGETQYF
J: TRBJ2-1; V: TRBV4-2; D: TRBD1; size: .; DNA: TGTGCCAGCAGCCAAGATCGGGACAGACTCTACAATGAGCAGTTCTTC; CDR3: CASSQDRDRLYNEQFF
J: TRBJ2-1; V: TRBV9; D: TRBD2; size: .; DNA: TGTGCCAGCAGCATGGGTAGCGGGAGTAGCTACAATGAGCAGTTCTTC; CDR3: CASSMGSGSSYNEQFF
J: TRBJ1-3; V: TRBV10-3; D: .; size: once; DNA: TGTGCCATCAGTGATTTTGTGGAAGAGGGCGGAAACACCATATATTTT; CDR3: CAISDFVEEGGNTIYF
J: TRBJ1-5; V: TRBV10-3; D: .; size: .; DNA: TGTGCCAGCGGAAGGGGAGGGGATAATCAGCCCCAGCATTTT; CDR3: CASGRGGDNQPQHF
J: TRBJ2-7; V: TRBV10-1; D: TRBD2; size: .; DNA: TGCGCCAGCAGTGAGTGGCGCCTAGCGGCAACACTTATAGGGCAGTACTTC; CDR3: CASSEWRLAATLIGQYF
J: TRBJ1-4; V: TRBV4-3; D: TRBD1; size: .; DNA: TGCGCCAGCAGCCAGCAAAGGGGGTCGGGACAGGGCGGAGAAAAACTGTTTTTT; CDR3: CASSQQRGSGQGGEKLFF
J: TRBJ2-5; V: TRBV19; D: .; size: .; DNA: TGTGCCAGTAGTGAACGGTCCTCGACCCAGTACTTC; CDR3: CASSERSSTQYF
J: TRBJ1-4; V: TRBV9; D: .; size: .; DNA: TGTGCCAGCAGCGTAGGATTCGGAGGAGGTCGAAAAAATGAAAAACTGTTTTTT; CDR3: CASSVGFGGGRKNEKLFF
J: TRBJ2-7; V: TRBV5-5; D: .; size: .; DNA: TGTGCCAGCAGCTTGCAGGGATCCTACGAGCAGTACTTC; CDR3: CASSLQGSYEQYF
J: TRBJ1-4; V: TRBV11-3; D: TRBD1; size: .; DNA: TGTGCCAGCAGCGACGGACAGGGGACTGAAAAACTGTTTTTT; CDR3: CASSDGQGTEKLFF
J: TRBJ1-1; V: TRBV29-1; D: TRBD1; size: .; DNA: TGCAGCGTTGCTTGGACAGGTCTTCCGAACACTGAAGCTTTCTTT; CDR3: CSVAWTGLPNTEAFF
J: TRBJ2-1; V: TRBV2; D: .; size: .; DNA: TGTGCCAGCAGCGGTACTTACAATGAGCAGTTCTTC; CDR3: CASSGTYNEQFF
J: TRBJ2-3; V: TRBV19; D: TRBD2; size: .; DNA: TGTGCCAGTAGTATTACTAGCGGGGCTAGCACAGATACGCAGTATTTT; CDR3: CASSITSGASTDTQYF
J: TRBJ2-1; V: TRBV21-1; D: .; size: .; DNA: TGTGCCAGCGGTTTGGGACAGAACAATGAGCAGTTCTTC; CDR3: CASGLGQNNEQFF
J: TRBJ1-4; V: TRBV7-9; D: .; size: .; DNA: TGTGCCAGCAGAGGCCGACAGGTAGAGGAAAAACTGTTTTTT; CDR3: CASRGRQVEEKLFF
J: TRBJ1-5; V: TRBV7-2; D: .; size: few; DNA: TGTGCCAGCAGCTTAGTGGGAGGGAATCAGCCCCAGCATTTT; CDR3: CASSLVGGNQPQHF
J: TRBJ1-2; V: TRBV6-6; D: TRBD1; size: .; DNA: TGTGCCAGCAGTTACCGCGACAGGGGAAACTATGGCTACACCTTC; CDR3: CASSYRDRGNYGYTF
J: TRBJ1-2; V: TRBV30; D: .; size: .; DNA: TGTGCCTCCCCATCAGGGGTCCTAACCTATGGCTACACCTTC; CDR3: CASPSGVLTYGYTF
J: TRBJ1-3; V: TRBV6-1; D: .; size: .; DNA: TGTGCCAGCAGTGAAAGGGGGTTTGGCTCTGGAAACACCATATATTTT; CDR3: CASSERGFGSGNTIYF
J: TRBJ1-4; V: TRBV19; D: TRBD1; size: .; DNA: TGTGCCAGTAGTACTGCCGGGACAGGGGGTGAAAAACTGTTTTTT; CDR3: CASSTAGTGGEKLFF
J: TRBJ1-1; V: TRBV5-1; D: .; size: once; DNA: TGCGCCAGCAGCTTGGGAACAGGGCCCGGGACTGAAGCTTTCTTT; CDR3: CASSLGTGPGTEAFF
J: TRBJ2-5; V: TRBV7-2; D: TRBD2; size: .; DNA: TGTGCCAGCAGCTTAGTGGCTAGCGGGGGCGAGACCCAGTACTTC; CDR3: CASSLVASGGETQYF
J: TRBJ1-1; V: TRBV10-1; D: TRBD1; size: .; DNA: TGCGCCAGCAGGGAGACAGGGGGCACTGAAGCTTTCTTT; CDR3: CASRETGGTEAFF
J: TRBJ2-1; V: TRBV15; D: .; size: .; DNA: TGTGCCACCAGCAGAGATCTCCGCGGACCGGGGGATGAGCAGTTCTTC; CDR3: CATSRDLRGPGDEQFF
J: TRBJ1-1; V: TRBV7-2; D: TRBD1; size: .; DNA: TGTGCCAGCAGCTTAGCGAACAGGGGGTACACTGAAGCTTTCTTT; CDR3: CASSLANRGYTEAFF